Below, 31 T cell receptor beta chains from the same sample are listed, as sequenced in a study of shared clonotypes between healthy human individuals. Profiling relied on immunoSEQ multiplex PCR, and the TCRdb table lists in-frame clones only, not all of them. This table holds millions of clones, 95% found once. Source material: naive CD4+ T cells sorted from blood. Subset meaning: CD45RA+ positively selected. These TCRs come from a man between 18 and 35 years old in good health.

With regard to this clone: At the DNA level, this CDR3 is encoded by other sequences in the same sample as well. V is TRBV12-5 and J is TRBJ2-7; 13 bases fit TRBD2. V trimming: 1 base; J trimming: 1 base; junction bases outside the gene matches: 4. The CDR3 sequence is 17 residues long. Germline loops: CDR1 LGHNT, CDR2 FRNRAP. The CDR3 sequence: CASGLARTSGSSYEQYF. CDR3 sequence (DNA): TGTGCTAGTGGTTTGGCACGGACTAGCGGGAGTTCCTACGAGCAGTACTTC.

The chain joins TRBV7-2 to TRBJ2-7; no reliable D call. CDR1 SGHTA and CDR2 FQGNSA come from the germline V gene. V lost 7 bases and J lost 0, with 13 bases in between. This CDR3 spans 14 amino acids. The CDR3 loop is CASTQRTGSYEQYF. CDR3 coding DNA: TGTGCCAGCACCCAACGGACGGGCTCCTACGAGCAGTACTTC.

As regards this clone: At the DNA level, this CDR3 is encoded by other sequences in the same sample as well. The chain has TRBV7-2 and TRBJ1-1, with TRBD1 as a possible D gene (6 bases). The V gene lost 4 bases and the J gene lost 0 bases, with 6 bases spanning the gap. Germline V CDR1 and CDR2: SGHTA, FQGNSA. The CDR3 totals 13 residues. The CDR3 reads CASSWTVNTEAFF. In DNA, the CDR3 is TGTGCCAGCAGCTGGACAGTGAACACTGAAGCTTTCTTT.

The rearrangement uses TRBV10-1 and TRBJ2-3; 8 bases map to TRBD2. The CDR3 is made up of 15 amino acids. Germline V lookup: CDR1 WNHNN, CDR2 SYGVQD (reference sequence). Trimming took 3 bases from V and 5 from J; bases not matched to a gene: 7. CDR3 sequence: CASSEWTSRRDTQYF. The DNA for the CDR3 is TGCGCCAGCAGTGAATGGACTAGCCGGAGAGATACGCAGTATTTT.

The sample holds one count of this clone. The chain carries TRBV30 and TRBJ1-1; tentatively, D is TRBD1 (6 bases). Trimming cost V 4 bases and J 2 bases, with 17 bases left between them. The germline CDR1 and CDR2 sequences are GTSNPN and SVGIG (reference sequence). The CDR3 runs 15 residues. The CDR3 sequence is CAWTPQGTGNTEAFF. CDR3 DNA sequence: TGTGCCTGGACCCCTCAGGGGACGGGTAACACTGAAGCTTTCTTT.

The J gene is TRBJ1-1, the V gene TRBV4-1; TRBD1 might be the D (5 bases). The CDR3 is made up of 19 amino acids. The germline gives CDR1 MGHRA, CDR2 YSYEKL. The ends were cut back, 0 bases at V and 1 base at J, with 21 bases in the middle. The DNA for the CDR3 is TGCGCCAGCAGCCAAGATCTGGTCTCAGGGTTAATCGGGAACACTGAAGCTTTCTTT. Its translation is CASSQDLVSGLIGNTEAFF.

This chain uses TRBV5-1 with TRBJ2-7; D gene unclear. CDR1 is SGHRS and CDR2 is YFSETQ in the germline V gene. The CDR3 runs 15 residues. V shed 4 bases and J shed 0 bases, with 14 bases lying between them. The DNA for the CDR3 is TGCGCCAGCAGCGTCGGGCGGTCTAGCTCCTACGAGCAGTACTTC. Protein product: CASSVGRSSSYEQYF.

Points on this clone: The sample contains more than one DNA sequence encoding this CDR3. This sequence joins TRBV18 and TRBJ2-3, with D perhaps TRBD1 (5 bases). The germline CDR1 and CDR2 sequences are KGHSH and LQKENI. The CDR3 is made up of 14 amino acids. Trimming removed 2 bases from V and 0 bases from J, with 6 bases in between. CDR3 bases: TGTGCCAGCTCACCAACAGGTAGCACAGATACGCAGTATTTT. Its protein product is CASSPTGSTDTQYF. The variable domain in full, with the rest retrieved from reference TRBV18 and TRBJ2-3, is NAGVMQNPRHLVRRRGQEARLRCSPMKGHSHVYWYRQLPEEGLKFMVYLQKENIIDESGMPKERFSAEFPKEGPSILRIQQVVRGDSAAYFCASSPTGSTDTQYFGPGTRLTVL.

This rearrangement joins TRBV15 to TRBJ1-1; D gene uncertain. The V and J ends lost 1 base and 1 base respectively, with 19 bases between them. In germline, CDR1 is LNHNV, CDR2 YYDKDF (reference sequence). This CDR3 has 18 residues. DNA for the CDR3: TGTGCCACCAGCAGAGTCACCGGACGGCCCGGGCGGAACACTGAAGCTTTCTTT. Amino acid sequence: CATSRVTGRPGRNTEAFF.

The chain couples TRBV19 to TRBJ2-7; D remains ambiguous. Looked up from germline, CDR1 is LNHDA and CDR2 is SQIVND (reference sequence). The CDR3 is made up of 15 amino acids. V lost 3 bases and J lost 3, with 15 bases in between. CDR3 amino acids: CASSMGSSRIYEQYF. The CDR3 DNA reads TGTGCCAGTAGTATGGGGTCCAGCAGGATCTACGAGCAGTACTTC.

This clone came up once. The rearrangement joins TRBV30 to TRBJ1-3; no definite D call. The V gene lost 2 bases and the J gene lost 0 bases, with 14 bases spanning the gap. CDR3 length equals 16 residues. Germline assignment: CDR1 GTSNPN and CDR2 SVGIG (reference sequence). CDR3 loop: CAWSRDGAYSGNTIYF. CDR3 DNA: TGTGCCTGGAGTCGTGACGGAGCTTACTCTGGAAACACCATATATTTT.

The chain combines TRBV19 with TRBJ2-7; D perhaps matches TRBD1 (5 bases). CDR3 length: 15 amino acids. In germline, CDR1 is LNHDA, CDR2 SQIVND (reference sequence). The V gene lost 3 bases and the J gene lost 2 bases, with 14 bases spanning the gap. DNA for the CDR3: TGTGCCAGTAGTATCCAAACAGGTCTTACCTACGAGCAGTACTTC. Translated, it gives CASSIQTGLTYEQYF.

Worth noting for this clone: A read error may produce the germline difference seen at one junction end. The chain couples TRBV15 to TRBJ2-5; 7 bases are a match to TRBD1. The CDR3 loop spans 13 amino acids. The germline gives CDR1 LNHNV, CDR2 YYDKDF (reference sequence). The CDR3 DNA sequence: TGTGCCACCACCAGACAGGGACGGGAGACCCAGTACTTC. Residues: CATTRQGRETQYF.

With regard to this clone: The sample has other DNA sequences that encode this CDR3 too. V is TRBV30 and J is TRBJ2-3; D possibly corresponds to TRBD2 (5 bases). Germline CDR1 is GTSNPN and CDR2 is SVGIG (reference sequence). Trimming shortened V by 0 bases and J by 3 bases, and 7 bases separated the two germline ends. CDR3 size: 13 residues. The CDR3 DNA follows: TGTGCCTGGAGTGTCGGCGGGACAGATACGCAGTATTTT. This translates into CAWSVGGTDTQYF.

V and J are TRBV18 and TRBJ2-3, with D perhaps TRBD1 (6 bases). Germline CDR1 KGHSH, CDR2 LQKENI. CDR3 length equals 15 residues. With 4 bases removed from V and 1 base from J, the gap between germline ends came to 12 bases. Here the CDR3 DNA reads TGTGCCAGCTCACGGGACACCTCGCGCACAGATACGCAGTATTTT. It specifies CASSRDTSRTDTQYF.

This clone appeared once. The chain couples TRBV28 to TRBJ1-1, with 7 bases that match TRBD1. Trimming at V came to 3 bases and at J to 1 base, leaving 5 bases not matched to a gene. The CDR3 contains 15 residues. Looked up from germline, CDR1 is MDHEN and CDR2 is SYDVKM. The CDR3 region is CASSFPGTANTEAFF. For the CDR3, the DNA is TGTGCCAGCAGTTTTCCCGGGACAGCGAACACTGAAGCTTTCTTT.

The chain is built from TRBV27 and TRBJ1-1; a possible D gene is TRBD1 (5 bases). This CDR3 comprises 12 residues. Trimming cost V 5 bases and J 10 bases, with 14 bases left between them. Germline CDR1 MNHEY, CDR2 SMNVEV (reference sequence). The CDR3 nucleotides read TGTGCCAGCAGTCCTCCGGGACTAGGAGCTTTCTTT. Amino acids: CASSPPGLGAFF.

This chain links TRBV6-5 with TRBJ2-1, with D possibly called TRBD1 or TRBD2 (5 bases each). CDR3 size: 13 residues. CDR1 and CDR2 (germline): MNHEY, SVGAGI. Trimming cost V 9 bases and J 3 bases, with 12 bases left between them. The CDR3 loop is CASSGTNYNEQFF. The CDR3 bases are TGTGCCAGTTCCGGGACCAACTACAATGAGCAGTTCTTC.

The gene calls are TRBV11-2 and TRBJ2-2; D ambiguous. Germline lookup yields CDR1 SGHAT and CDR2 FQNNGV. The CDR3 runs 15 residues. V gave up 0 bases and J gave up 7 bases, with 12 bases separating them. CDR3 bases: TGTGCCAGCAGCTTAGAAGGTGGATTCGGCGGGGAGCTGTTTTTT. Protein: CASSLEGGFGGELFF.

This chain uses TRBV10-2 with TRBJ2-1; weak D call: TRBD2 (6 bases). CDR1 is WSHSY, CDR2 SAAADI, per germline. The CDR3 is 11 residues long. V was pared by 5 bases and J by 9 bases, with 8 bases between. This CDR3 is CASSNGGEQFF. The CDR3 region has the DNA TGCGCCAGCAGTAACGGGGGTGAGCAGTTCTTC.

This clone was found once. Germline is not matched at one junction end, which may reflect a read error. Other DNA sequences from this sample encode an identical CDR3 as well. The chain's CDR3 is CASNEGGLVQGEQYF. Here the CDR3 DNA reads TGTGCCAGCAATGAAGGGGGACTAGTCCAGGGAGAGCAGTACTTC. V and J are TRBV2 and TRBJ2-7; 8 bases are shared with TRBD2. The CDR3 has 15 residues. CDR1 and CDR2 (germline): SNHLY, FYNNEI.

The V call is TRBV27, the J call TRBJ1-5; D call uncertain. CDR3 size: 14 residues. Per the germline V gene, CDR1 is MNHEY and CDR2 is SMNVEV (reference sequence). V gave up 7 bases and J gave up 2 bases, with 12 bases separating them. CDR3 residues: CASTMGGGNQPQHF. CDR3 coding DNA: TGTGCCAGCACCATGGGCGGGGGCAATCAGCCCCAGCATTTT.

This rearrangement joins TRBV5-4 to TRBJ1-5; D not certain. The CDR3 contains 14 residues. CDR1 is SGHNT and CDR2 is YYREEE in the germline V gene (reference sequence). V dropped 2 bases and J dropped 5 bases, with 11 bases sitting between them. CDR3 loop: CASSFWGEHQPQHF. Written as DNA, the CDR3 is TGTGCCAGCAGCTTTTGGGGAGAACATCAGCCCCAGCATTTT.

The CDR3 nucleotides read TGCGCCAGCAGCAGCTCGGGCAGTATTTACTATGGCTACACCTTC. The encoded protein is CASSSSGSIYYGYTF. This chain connects TRBV5-1 to TRBJ1-2; no reliable D call. The V end lost 4 bases, the J end lost 3 bases, and 16 bases lay between the germline ends. The CDR3 is made up of 15 amino acids. Germline-derived CDR1 and CDR2 are SGHRS and YFSETQ.

The CDR3 reads CASSESTQTPYQETQYF. The CDR3 DNA is TGCGCCAGCAGTGAGTCGACTCAGACTCCGTACCAAGAGACCCAGTACTTC. The chain couples TRBV10-2 to TRBJ2-5; no clear D. CDR1 is WSHSY, CDR2 SAAADI, per germline. Trimming took 0 bases from V and 0 from J, leaving 14 bases between them. The CDR3 is 17 amino acids.

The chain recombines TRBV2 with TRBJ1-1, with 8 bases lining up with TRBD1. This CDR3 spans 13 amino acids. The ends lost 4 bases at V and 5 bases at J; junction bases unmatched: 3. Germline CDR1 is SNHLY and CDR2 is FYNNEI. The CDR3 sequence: CASSGQGYTEAFF. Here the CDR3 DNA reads TGTGCCAGCAGTGGACAGGGGTATACTGAAGCTTTCTTT.

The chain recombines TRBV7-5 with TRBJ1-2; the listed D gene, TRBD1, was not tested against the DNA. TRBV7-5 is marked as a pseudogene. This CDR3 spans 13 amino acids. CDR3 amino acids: CARSLEGWYGYTF. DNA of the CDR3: TGTGCCAGAAGCTTAGAGGGGTGGTATGGCTACACCTTC.

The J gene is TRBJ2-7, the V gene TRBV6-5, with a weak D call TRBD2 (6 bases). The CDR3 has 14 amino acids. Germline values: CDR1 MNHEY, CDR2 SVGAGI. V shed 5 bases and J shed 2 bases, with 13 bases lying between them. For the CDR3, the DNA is TGTGCCAGCAGTCAGAAGGCGGGAACCTACGAGCAGTACTTC. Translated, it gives CASSQKAGTYEQYF.

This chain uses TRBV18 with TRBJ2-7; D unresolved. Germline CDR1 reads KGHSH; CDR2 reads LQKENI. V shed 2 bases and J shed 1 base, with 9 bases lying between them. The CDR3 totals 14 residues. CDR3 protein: CASSPIPQSYEQYF. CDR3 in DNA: TGTGCCAGCTCACCAATCCCCCAATCCTACGAGCAGTACTTC.

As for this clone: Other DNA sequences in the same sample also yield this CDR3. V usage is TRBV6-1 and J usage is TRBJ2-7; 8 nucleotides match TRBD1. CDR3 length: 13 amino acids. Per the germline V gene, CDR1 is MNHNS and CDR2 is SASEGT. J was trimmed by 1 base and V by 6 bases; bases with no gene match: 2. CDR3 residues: CASSRQGSYEQYF. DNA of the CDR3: TGTGCCAGCAGCCGACAGGGGTCCTACGAGCAGTACTTC.

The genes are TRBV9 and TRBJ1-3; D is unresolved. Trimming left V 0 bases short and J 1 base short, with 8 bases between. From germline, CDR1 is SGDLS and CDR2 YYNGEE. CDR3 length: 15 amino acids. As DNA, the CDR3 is TGTGCCAGCAGCGTAGGTGGGCCGTCTGGAAACACCATATATTTT. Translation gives CASSVGGPSGNTIYF.